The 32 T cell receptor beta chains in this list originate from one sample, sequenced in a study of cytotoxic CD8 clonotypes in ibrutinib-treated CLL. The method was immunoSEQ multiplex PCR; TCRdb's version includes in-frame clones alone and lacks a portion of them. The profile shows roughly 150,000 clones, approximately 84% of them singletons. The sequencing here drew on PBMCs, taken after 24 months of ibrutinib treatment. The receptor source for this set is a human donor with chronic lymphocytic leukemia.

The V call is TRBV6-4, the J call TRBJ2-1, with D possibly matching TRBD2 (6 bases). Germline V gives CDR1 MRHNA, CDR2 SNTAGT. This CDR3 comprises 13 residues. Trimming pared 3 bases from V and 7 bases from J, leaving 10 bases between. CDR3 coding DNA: TGTGCCAGCAGTGAGGAGGGGTGGAATGAGCAGTTCTTC. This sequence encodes CASSEEGWNEQFF.

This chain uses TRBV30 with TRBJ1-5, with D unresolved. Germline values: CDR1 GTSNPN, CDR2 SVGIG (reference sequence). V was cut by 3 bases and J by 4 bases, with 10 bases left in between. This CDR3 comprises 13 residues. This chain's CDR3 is CAWRYGPNQPQHF. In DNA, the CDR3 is TGTGCCTGGAGGTACGGCCCTAATCAGCCCCAGCATTTT. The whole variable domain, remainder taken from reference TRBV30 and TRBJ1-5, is SQTIHQWPATLVQPVGSPLSLECTVEGTSNPNLYWYRQAAGRGLQLLFYSVGIGQISSEVPQNLSASRPQDRQFILSSKKLLLSDSGFYLCAWRYGPNQPQHFGDGTRLSIL.

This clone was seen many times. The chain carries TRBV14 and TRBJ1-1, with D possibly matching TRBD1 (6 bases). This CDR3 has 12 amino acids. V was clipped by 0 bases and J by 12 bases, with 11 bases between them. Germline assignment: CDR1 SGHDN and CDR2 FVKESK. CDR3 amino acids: CASSQDWRGTFF. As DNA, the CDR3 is TGTGCCAGCAGCCAAGATTGGAGGGGGACTTTCTTT.

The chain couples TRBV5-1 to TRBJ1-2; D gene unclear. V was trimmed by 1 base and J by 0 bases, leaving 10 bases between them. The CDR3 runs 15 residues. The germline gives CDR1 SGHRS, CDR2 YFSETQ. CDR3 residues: CASSLSTNTNYGYTF. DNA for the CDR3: TGCGCCAGCAGCTTGAGTACAAATACTAACTATGGCTACACCTTC.

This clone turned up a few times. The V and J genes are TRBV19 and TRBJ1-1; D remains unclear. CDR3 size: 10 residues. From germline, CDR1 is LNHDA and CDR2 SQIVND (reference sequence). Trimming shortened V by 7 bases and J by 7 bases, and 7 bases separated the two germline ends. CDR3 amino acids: CASKDREAFF. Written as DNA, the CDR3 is TGTGCCAGTAAGGATCGTGAAGCTTTCTTT. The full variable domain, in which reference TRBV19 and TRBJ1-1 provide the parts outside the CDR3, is DGGITQSPKYLFRKEGQNVTLSCEQNLNHDAMYWYRQDPGQGLRLIYYSQIVNDFQKGDIAEGYSVSREKKESFPLTVTSAQKNPTAFYLCASKDREAFFGQGTRLTVV.

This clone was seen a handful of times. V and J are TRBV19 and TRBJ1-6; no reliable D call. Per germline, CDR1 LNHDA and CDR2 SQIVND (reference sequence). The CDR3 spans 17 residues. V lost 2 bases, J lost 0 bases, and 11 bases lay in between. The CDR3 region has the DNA TGTGCCAGTAGTATAAACCGGGGAGGCTCCTATAATTCACCCCTCCACTTT. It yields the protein CASSINRGGSYNSPLHF. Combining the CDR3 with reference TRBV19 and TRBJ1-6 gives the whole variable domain DGGITQSPKYLFRKEGQNVTLSCEQNLNHDAMYWYRQDPGQGLRLIYYSQIVNDFQKGDIAEGYSVSREKKESFPLTVTSAQKNPTAFYLCASSINRGGSYNSPLHFGNGTRLTVT.

CDR3 amino acids: CASKPHGGLYGYTF. The CDR3 DNA sequence: TGTGCCAGCAAACCCCACGGGGGCCTCTATGGCTACACCTTC. The gene calls are TRBV6-5 and TRBJ1-2; possible D gene TRBD1, 6 bases. The CDR3 consists of 14 residues. The V end was cut by 7 bases, the J end by 4 bases, with 16 bases between. Germline V gene lookup returns CDR1 MNHEY and CDR2 SVGAGI.

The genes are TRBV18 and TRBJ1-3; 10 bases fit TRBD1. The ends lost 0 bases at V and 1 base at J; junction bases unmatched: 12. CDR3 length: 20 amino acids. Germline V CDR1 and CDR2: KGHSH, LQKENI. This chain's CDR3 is CASSPPGQGTYTSSGNTIYF. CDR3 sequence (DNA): TGTGCCAGCTCACCACCGGGACAGGGGACCTATACTTCATCTGGAAACACCATATATTTT.

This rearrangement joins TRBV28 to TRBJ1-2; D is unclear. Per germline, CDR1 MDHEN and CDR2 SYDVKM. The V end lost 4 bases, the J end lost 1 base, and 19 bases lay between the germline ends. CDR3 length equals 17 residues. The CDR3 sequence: CASSSSQVLGLNYGYTF. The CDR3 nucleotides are TGTGCCAGCAGTTCCTCGCAGGTCCTCGGTCTTAACTATGGCTACACCTTC.

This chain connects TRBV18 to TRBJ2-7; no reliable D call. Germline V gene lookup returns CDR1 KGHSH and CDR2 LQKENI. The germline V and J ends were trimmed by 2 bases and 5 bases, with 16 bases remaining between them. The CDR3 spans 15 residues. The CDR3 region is CASSPAGQVHHEQYF. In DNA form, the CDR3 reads TGTGCCAGCTCACCAGCCGGCCAGGTGCACCACGAGCAGTACTTC. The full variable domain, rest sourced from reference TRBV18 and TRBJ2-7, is NAGVMQNPRHLVRRRGQEARLRCSPMKGHSHVYWYRQLPEEGLKFMVYLQKENIIDESGMPKERFSAEFPKEGPSILRIQQVVRGDSAAYFCASSPAGQVHHEQYFGPGTRLTVT.

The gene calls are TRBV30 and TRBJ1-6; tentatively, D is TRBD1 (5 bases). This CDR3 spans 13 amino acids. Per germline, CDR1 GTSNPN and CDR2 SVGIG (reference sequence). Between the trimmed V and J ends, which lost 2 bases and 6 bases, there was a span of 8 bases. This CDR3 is CAWSRQGNSPLHF. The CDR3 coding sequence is TGTGCCTGGAGTAGGCAGGGTAATTCACCCCTCCACTTT.

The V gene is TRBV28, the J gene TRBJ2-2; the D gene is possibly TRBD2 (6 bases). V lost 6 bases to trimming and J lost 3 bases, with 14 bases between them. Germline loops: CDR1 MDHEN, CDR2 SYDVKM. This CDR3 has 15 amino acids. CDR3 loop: CASSLVGGYTGELFF. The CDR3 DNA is TGTGCCAGCAGCCTAGTCGGGGGTTACACCGGGGAGCTGTTTTTT.

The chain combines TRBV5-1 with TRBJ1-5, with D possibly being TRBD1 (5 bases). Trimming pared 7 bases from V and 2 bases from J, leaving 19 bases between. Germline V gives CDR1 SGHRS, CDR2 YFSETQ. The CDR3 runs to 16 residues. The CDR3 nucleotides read TGCGCCAGCTCCTTGGGGCACCCTGGGGGCAATCAGCCCCAGCATTTT. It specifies CASSLGHPGGNQPQHF.

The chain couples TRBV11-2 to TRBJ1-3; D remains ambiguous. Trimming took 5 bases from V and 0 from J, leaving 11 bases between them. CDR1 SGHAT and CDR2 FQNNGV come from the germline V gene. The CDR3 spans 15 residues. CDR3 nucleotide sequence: TGTGCCAGCAGCCCCGAGGCCAGCTCTGGAAACACCATATATTTT. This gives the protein CASSPEASSGNTIYF. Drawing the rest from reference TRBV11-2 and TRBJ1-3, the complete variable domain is EAGVAQSPRYKIIEKRQSVAFWCNPISGHATLYWYQQILGQGPKLLIQFQNNGVVDDSQLPKDRFSAERLKGVDSTLKIQPAKLEDSAVYLCASSPEASSGNTIYFGEGSWLTVV.

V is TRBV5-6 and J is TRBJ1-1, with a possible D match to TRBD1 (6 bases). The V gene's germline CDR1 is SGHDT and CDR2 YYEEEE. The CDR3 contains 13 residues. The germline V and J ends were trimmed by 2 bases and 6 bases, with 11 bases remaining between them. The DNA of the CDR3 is TGTGCCAGCAGCTTTGGGGGGCCCGCTGAAGCTTTCTTT. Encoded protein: CASSFGGPAEAFF.

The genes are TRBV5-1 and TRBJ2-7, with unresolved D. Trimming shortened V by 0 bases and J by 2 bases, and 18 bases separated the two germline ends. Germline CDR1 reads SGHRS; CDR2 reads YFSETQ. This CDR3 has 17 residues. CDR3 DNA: TGCGCCAGCAGCTTGGGCCCTGACCTGAAATCGACCTACGAGCAGTACTTC. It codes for CASSLGPDLKSTYEQYF.

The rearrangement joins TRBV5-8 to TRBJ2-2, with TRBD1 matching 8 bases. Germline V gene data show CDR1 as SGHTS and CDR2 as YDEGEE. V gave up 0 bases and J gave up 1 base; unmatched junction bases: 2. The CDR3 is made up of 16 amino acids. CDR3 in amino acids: CASSLAGTGNTGELFF. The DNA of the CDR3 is TGTGCCAGCAGCTTGGCCGGGACAGGGAACACCGGGGAGCTGTTTTTT.

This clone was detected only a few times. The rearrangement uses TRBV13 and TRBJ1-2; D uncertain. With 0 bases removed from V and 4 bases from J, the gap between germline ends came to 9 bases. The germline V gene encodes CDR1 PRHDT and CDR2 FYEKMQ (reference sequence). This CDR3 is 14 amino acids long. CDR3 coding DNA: TGTGCCAGCAGCTTAGGACCCTCGGGCTATGGCTACACCTTC. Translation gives CASSLGPSGYGYTF. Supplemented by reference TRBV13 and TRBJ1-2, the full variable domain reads AAGVIQSPRHLIKEKRETATLKCYPIPRHDTVYWYQQGPGQDPQFLISFYEKMQSDKGSIPDRFSAQQFSDYHSELNMSSLELGDSALYFCASSLGPSGYGYTFGSGTRLTVV.

CDR3 amino acids: CASSLSGYGFAGELFF. For the CDR3, the DNA is TGTGCCAGCAGCTTGTCAGGGTATGGTTTTGCCGGGGAGCTGTTTTTT. The genes are TRBV5-6 and TRBJ2-2; D is perhaps TRBD1 (5 bases). Trimming pared 1 base from V and 6 bases from J, leaving 16 bases between. CDR3 size: 16 residues. The germline gives CDR1 SGHDT, CDR2 YYEEEE. Drawing the rest from reference TRBV5-6 and TRBJ2-2, the complete variable domain is DAGVTQSPTHLIKTRGQQVTLRCSPKSGHDTVSWYQQALGQGPQFIFQYYEEEERQRGNFPDRFSGHQFPNYSSELNVNALLLGDSALYLCASSLSGYGFAGELFFGEGSRLTVL.

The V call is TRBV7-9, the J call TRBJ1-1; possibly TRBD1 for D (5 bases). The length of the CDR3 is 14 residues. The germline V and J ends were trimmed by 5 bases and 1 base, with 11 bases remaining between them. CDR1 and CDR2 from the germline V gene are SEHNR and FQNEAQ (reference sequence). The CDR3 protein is CASSIGHPNTEAFF. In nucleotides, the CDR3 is TGTGCCAGCAGCATCGGACACCCGAACACTGAAGCTTTCTTT. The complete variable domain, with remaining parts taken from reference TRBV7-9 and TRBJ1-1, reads DTGVSQNPRHKITKRGQNVTFRCDPISEHNRLYWYRQTLGQGPEFLTYFQNEAQLEKSRLLSDRFSAERPKGSFSTLEIQRTEQGDSAMYLCASSIGHPNTEAFFGQGTRLTVV.

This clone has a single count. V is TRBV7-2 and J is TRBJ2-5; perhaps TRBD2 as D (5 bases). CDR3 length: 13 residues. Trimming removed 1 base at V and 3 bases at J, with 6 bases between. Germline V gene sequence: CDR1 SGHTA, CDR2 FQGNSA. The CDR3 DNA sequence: TGTGCCAGCAGCTTAGTGAGGGAAGAGACCCAGTACTTC. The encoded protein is CASSLVREETQYF.

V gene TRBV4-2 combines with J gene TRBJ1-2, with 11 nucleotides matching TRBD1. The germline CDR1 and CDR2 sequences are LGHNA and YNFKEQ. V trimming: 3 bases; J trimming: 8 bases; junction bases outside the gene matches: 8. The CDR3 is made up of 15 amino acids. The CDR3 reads CASSHEGQGGVGYTF. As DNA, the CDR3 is TGTGCCAGCAGCCATGAGGGACAGGGGGGTGTGGGCTACACCTTC.

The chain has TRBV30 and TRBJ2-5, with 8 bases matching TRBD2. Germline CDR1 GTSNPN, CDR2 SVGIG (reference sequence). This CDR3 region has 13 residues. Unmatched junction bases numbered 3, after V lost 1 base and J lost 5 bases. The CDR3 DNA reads TGTGCCTGGAGTGGGACGGGAGGGGAGACCCAGTACTTC. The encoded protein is CAWSGTGGETQYF.

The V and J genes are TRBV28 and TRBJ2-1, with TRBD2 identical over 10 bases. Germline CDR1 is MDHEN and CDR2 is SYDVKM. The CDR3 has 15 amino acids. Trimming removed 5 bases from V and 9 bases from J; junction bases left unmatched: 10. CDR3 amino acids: CASSPRTSGRIEQFF. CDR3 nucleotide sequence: TGTGCCAGCAGTCCTAGGACTAGCGGCAGGATTGAGCAGTTCTTC.

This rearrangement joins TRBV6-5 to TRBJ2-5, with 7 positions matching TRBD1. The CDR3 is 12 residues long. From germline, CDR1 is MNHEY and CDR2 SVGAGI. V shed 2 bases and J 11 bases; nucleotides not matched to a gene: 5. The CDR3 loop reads CASSYRQGWQYF. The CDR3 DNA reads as TGTGCCAGCAGTTACCGACAGGGCTGGCAGTACTTC.

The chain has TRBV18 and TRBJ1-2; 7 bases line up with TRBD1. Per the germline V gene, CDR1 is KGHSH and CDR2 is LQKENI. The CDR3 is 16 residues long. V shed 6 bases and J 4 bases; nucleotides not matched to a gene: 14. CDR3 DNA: TGTGCCAGCTCCCCTGGACAGGAAAGGATTCTCTATGGCTACACCTTC. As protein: CASSPGQERILYGYTF.

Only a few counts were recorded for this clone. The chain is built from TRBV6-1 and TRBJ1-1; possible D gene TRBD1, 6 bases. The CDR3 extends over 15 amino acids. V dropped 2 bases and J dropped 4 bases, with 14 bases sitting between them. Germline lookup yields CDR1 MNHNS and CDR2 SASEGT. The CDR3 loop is CASSEYGGAGTEAFF. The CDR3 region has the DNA TGTGCCAGCAGTGAATATGGGGGGGCCGGCACTGAAGCTTTCTTT.

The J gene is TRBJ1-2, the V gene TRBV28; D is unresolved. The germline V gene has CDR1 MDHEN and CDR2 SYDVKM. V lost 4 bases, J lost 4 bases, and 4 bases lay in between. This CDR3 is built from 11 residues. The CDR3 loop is CASSYFYGYTF. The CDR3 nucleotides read TGTGCCAGCAGTTACTTCTATGGCTACACCTTC.

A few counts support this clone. The CDR3 region has the DNA TGTGCCAGCAGTAAGAAGCGGGATTCTTGGAAAGATACGCAGTATTTT. Translated, it gives CASSKKRDSWKDTQYF. The V gene is TRBV28, the J gene TRBJ2-3; 7 bases are a match to TRBD2. The CDR3 extends over 16 amino acids. Trimming cost V 5 bases and J 5 bases; bases outside gene matches: 13. Germline CDR1 MDHEN, CDR2 SYDVKM.

The CDR3: CASSSQTGGTSNQPQHF. The CDR3 DNA is TGTGCCAGCAGCAGCCAAACAGGGGGAACGAGCAATCAGCCCCAGCATTTT. The chain employs TRBV9 and TRBJ1-5, with 8 nucleotides matching TRBD1. The CDR3 has 17 amino acids. With V trimmed by 4 bases and J by 1 base, 10 bases remained unmatched. The germline V gene has CDR1 SGDLS and CDR2 YYNGEE.

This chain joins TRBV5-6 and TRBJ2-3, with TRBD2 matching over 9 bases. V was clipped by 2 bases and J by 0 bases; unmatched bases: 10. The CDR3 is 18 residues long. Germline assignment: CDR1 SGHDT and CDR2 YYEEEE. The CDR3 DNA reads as TGTGCCAGCAGCTTAATGCGGGAGGGCCGTAGTAGCACAGATACGCAGTATTTT. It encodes CASSLMREGRSSTDTQYF.

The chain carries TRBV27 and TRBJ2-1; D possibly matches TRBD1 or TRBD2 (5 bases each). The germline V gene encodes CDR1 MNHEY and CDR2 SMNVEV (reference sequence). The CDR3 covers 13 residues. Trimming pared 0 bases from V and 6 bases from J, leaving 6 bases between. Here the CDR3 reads CASSLSGPNEQFF. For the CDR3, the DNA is TGTGCCAGCAGTTTATCGGGACCCAATGAGCAGTTCTTC.